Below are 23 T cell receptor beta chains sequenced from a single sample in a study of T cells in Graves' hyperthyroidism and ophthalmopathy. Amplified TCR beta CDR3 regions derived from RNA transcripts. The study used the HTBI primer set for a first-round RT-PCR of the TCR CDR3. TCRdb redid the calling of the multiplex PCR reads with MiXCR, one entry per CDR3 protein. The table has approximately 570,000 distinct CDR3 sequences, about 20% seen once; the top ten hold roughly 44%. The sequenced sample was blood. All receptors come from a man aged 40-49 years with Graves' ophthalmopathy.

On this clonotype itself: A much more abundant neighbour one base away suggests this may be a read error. CDR3 in amino acids: CASRATNEKPFF. CDR3 DNA: TGTGCCAGCAGAGCAACTAATGAAAAACCGTTTTTT. The gene calls are TRBV2 and TRBJ1-4; D not resolved. Germline CDR1 and CDR2: SNHLY and FYNNEI. The CDR3 spans 12 residues. The full variable domain, in which reference TRBV2 and TRBJ1-4 provide the parts outside the CDR3, is EPEVTQTPSHQVTQMGQEVILRCVPISNHLYFYWYRQILGQKVEFLVSFYNNEISEKSEIFDDQFSVERPDGSNFTLKIRSTKLEDSAMYFCASRATNEKPFFGSGTQLSVL.

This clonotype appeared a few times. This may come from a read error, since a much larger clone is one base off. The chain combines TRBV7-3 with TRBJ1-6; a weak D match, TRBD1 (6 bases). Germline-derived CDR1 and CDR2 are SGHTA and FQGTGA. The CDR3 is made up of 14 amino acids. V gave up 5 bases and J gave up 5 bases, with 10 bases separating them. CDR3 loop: CASSAGTNNSPLHF. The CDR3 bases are TGTGCCAGCAGCGCCGGGACAAATAATTCACCCCTCCACTTT.

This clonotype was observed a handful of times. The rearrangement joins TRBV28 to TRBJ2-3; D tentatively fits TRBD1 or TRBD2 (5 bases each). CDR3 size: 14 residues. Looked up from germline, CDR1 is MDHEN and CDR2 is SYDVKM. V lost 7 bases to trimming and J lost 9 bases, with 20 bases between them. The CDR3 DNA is TGTGCCAGCATTGGTGAAGGGGAGTTGTACACGCAGTATTTT. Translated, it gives CASIGEGELYTQYF.

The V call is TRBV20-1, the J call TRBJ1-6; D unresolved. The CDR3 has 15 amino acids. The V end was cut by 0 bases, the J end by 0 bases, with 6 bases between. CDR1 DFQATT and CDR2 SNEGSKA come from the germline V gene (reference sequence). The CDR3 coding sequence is TGCAGTGCTAGAGAGGGGAGCTCCTATAATTCACCCCTCCACTTT. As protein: CSAREGSSYNSPLHF.

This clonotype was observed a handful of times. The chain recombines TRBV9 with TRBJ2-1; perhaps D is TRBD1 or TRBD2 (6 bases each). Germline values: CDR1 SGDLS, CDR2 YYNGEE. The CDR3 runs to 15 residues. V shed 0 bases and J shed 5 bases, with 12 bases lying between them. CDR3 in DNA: TGTGCCAGCAGCGTAGCGGGGGCCCCAAACAATGAGCAGTTCTTC. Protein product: CASSVAGAPNNEQFF.

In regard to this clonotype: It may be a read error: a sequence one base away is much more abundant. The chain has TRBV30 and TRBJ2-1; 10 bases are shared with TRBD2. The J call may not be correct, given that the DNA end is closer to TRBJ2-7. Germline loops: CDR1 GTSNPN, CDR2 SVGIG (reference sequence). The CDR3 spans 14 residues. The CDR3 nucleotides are TGTGCCTGGAGTCGCCTAGCGGGAGTGAATGAGCAGTACTTC. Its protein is CAWSRLAGVNEQYF.

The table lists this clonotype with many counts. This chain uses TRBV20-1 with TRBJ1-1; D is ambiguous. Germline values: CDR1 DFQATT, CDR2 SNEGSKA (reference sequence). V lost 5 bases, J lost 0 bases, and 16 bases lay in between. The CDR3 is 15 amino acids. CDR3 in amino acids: CSASLPQILNTEAFF. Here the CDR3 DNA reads TGCAGTGCTTCTCTCCCGCAGATTCTGAACACTGAAGCTTTCTTT.

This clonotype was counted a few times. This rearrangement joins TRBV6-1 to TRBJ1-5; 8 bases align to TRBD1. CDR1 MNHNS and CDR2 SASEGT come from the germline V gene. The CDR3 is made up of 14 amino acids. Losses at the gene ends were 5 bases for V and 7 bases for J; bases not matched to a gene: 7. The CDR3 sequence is CASSRGTGEQPQHF. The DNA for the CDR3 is TGTGCCAGCAGTAGGGGGACAGGAGAACAGCCCCAGCATTTT.

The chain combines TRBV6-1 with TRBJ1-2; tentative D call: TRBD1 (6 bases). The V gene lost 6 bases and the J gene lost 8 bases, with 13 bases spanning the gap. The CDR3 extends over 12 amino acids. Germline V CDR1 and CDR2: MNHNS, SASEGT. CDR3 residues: CASRVGASGYTF. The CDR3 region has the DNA TGTGCCAGCAGAGTGGGGGCGAGCGGCTACACCTTC.

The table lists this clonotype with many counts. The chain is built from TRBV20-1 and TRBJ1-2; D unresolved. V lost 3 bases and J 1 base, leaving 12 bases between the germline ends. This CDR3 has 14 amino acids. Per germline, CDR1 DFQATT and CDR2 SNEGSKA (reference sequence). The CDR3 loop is CSASPGGNNYGYTF. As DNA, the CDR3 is TGCAGTGCTAGTCCAGGAGGGAATAACTATGGCTACACCTTC.

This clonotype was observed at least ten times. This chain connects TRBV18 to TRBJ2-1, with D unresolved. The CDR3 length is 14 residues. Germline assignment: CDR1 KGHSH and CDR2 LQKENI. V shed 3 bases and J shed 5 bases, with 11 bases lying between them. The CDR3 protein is CASSPPTDNNEQFF. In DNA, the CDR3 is TGTGCCAGCTCACCCCCAACCGATAACAATGAGCAGTTCTTC.

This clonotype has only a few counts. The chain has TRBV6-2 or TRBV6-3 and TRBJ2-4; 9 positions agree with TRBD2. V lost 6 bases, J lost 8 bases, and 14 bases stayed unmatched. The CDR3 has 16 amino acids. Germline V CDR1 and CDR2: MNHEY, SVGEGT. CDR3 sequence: CASRSFPSGNADIQYF. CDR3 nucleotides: TGTGCCAGCAGGTCATTTCCTAGCGGGAATGCGGACATTCAGTACTTC.

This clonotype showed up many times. The CDR3 sequence is CASSTGQGARVDTQYF. The CDR3 bases are TGTGCCAGCAGTACCGGACAGGGGGCGAGAGTAGATACGCAGTATTTT. This chain connects TRBV28 to TRBJ2-3, with 11 bases matching TRBD1. J was trimmed by 5 bases and V by 5 bases; bases with no gene match: 9. CDR3 length: 16 amino acids. Germline CDR1 is MDHEN and CDR2 is SYDVKM.

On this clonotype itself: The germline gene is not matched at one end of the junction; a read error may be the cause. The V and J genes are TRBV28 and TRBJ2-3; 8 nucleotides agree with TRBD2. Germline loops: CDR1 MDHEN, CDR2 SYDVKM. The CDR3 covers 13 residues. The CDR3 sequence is CAGSSGGPDTQYF. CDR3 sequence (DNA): TGTGCCGGCAGTTCGGGGGGGCCAGATACGCAGTATTTT.

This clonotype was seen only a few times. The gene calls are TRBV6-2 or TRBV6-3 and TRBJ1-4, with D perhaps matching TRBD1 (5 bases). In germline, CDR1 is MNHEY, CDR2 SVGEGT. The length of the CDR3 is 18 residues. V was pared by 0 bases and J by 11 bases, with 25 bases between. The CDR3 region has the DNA TGTGCCAGCAGTTACTCCGTAGTCAACAGGAATCAAGGGCGGAAACTGTTTTTT. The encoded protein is CASSYSVVNRNQGRKLFF.

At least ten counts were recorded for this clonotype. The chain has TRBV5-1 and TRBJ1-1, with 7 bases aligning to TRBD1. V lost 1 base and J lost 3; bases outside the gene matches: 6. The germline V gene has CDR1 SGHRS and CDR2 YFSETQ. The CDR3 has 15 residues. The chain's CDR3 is CASSLRGLVDTEAFF. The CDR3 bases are TGCGCCAGCAGCTTGAGGGGGCTCGTGGACACTGAAGCTTTCTTT.

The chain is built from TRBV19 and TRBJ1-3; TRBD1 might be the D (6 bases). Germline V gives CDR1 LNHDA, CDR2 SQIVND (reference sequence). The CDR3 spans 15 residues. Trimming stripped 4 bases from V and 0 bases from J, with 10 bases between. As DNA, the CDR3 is TGTGCCAGTAGTAATCAGGGGTTCTCTGGAAACACCATATATTTT. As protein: CASSNQGFSGNTIYF.

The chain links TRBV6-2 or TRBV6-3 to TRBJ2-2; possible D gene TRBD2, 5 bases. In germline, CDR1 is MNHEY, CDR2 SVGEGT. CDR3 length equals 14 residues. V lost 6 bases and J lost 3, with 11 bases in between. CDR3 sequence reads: CASSPGVYTGELFF. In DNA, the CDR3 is TGTGCCAGCAGCCCCGGGGTCTACACCGGGGAGCTGTTTTTT.

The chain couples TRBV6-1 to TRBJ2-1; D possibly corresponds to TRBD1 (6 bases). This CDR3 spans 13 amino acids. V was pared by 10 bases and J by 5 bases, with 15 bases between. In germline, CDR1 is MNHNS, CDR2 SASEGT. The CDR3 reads CATRGAIHNEQFF. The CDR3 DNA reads TGTGCCACCAGGGGAGCAATCCACAATGAGCAGTTCTTC.

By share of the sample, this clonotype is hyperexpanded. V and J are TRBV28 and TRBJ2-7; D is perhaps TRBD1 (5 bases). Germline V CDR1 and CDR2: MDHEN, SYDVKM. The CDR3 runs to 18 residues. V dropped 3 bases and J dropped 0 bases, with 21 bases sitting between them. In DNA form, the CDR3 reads TGTGCCAGCAGTTTGCCGCTCCAGGGCCCATCAATCTCCTACGAGCAGTACTTC. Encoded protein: CASSLPLQGPSISYEQYF.

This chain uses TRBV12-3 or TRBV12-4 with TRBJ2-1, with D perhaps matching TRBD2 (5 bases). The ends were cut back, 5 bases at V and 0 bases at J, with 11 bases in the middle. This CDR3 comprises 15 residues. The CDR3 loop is CASSPSSSSYNEQFF. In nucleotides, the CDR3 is TGTGCCAGCAGTCCTAGCTCGAGCTCCTACAATGAGCAGTTCTTC.

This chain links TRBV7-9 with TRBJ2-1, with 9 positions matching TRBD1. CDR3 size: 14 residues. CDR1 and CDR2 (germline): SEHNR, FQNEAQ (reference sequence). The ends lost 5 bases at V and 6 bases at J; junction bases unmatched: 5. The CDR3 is CASSLGQGFNEQFF. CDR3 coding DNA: TGTGCCAGCAGCCTGGGACAGGGCTTCAATGAGCAGTTCTTC.

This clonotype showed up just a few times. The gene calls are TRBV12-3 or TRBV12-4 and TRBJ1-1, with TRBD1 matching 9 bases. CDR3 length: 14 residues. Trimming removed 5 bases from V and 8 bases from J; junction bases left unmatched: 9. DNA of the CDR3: TGTGCCAGCAGTCCCGGGGGGACAGGGAGGGAAGCTTTCTTT. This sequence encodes CASSPGGTGREAFF.